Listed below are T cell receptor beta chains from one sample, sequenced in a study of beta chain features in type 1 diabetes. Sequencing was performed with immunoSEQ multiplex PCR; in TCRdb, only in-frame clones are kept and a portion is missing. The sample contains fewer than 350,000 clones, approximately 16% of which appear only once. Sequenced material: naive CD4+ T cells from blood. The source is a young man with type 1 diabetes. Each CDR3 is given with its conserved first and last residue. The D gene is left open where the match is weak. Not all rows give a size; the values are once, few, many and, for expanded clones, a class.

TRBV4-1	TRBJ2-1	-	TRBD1	TGCGCCAGCAGCCCTCTGACAGGGTCGCGCCATGAGCAGTTCTTC	CASSPLTGSRHEQFF
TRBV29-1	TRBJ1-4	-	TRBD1	TGCAGCGTTAGGACAGGTGATAATGAAAAACTGTTTTTT	CSVRTGDNEKLFF
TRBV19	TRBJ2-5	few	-	TGTGCCAGTAGTATAGAGTACGGGGAGACCCAGTACTTC	CASSIEYGETQYF
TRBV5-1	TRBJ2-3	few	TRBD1	TGCGCCAGCGGACCGACAGGGATGGAAGATACGCAGTATTTT	CASGPTGMEDTQYF
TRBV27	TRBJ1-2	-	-	TGTGCCAGCAGCACCCAAGGGGGCTATGGCTACACCTTC	CASSTQGGYGYTF
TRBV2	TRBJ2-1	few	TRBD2	TGTGCCAGCAGTGACTTCCTAGCGGGGTTTTACAATGAGCAGTTCTTC	CASSDFLAGFYNEQFF
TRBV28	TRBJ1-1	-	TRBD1	TGTGCCAGCAGGGACAGGGCCGGGAACACTGAAGCTTTCTTT	CASRDRAGNTEAFF
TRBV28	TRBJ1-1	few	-	TGTGCCGGCCCTCCGGGGGGCGGCACTGAAGCTTTCTTT	CAGPPGGGTEAFF
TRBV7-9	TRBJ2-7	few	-	TGTGCCAGCAGCTTAGAACGGGGGAGAAAGTACTTC	CASSLERGRKYF
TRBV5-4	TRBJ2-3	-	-	TGTGCCAGCAGCTCTAGCACAGATACGCAGTATTTT	CASSSSTDTQYF
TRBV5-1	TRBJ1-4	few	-	TGCGCCAGCAGAGGGGCAACTAATGAAAAACTGTTTTTT	CASRGATNEKLFF
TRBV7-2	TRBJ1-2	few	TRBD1	TGTGCCAGCAGCCCGCCGGGACAGTACGACTATGGCTACACCTTC	CASSPPGQYDYGYTF
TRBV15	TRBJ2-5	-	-	TGTGCCACCAGTAGTGGGGGGGAGACCCAGTACTTC	CATSSGGETQYF